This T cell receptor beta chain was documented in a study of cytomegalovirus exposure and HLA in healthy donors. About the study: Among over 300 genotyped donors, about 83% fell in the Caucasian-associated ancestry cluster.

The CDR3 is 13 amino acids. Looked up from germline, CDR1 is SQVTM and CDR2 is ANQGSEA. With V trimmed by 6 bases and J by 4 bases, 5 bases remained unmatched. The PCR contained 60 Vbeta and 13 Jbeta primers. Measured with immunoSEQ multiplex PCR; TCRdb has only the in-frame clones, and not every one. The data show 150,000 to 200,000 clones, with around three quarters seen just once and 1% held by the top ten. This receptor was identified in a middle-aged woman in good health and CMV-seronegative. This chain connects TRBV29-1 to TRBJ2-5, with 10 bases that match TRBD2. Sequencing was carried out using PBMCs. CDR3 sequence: CSVSGRVGETQYF. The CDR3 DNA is TGCAGCGTAAGCGGGAGGGTTGGAGAGACCCAGTACTTC.